The TCR beta chain described here comes from a study of technical replicates of blood from a handful of donors. Measured with immunoSEQ multiplex PCR; TCRdb has only the in-frame clones, and not every one. The sample lists tens of thousands of clones, roughly 94% seen once, with more than 0.25% in the top ten. J was trimmed by 8 bases and V by 2 bases; bases with no gene match: 8. CDR3 length: 14 residues. In germline, CDR1 is SGHVS, CDR2 FQNEAQ. This chain connects TRBV7-8 to TRBJ2-5; TRBD2 agrees at 7 bases. Sequenced sample: T cells isolated from PBMCs. The clonotype originates from a human donor in good health. The CDR3 here is CASSLPWGGSTQYF. CDR3 in DNA: TGTGCCAGCAGCTTACCTTGGGGAGGGTCAACCCAGTACTTC.